Shown below are 22 T cell receptor beta chains from a single sample sequenced in a study of blood T cell repertoires in COVID-19. Clones were sequenced by immunoSEQ multiplex PCR, and TCRdb holds only the in-frame ones, with some missing. This table holds roughly 120,000 clones, about four fifths found once. The sample comprised peripheral blood. The receptors derive from a woman aged 55 to 70 with acute or convalescent COVID-19.

This chain joins TRBV24-1 and TRBJ1-1; D gene uncertain. V was pared by 7 bases and J by 6 bases, with 17 bases between. Per the germline V gene, CDR1 is KGHDR and CDR2 is SFDVKD. The CDR3 is 14 amino acids. The CDR3 DNA reads TGTGCCACCAGATCCCCAAAAGGCGGGTCTGAAGCTTTCTTT. It specifies CATRSPKGGSEAFF.

The CDR3 protein is CSVGLALKTQYF. The CDR3 DNA reads as TGCAGCGTCGGACTAGCGTTAAAGACCCAGTACTTC. The chain employs TRBV29-1 and TRBJ2-5; TRBD2 agrees at 9 bases. Per the germline V gene, CDR1 is SQVTM and CDR2 is ANQGSEA. This CDR3 contains 12 residues. After removal of 6 bases from V and 6 bases from J, the junction contained 5 bases not matched to a gene.

The chain recombines TRBV5-8 with TRBJ1-6; TRBD1 aligns across 8 bases. J was trimmed by 1 base and V by 4 bases; bases with no gene match: 4. There are 16 residues in the CDR3. CDR1 and CDR2 (germline): SGHTS, YDEGEE. The CDR3 is CASSGRGLSYNSPLHF. The CDR3 DNA sequence: TGTGCCAGCAGCGGCAGGGGGCTATCCTATAATTCACCCCTCCACTTT.

The chain combines TRBV4-1 with TRBJ1-5, with unresolved D. Trimming removed 0 bases from V and 2 bases from J, with 8 bases in between. The germline V gene has CDR1 MGHRA and CDR2 YSYEKL. The CDR3 spans 15 residues. The CDR3, as DNA: TGCGCCAGCAGCCAAGATAGGAGTGGCAATCAGCCCCAGCATTTT. Its protein is CASSQDRSGNQPQHF.

This clone showed up just once. This chain links TRBV7-9 with TRBJ1-2; no definite D call. Trimming took 4 bases from V and 6 from J, leaving 6 bases between them. CDR1 is SEHNR, CDR2 FQNEAQ, per germline (reference sequence). CDR3 length equals 11 residues. The CDR3 nucleotides are TGTGCCAGCAGCTCGGAGGATGGCTACACCTTC. Its protein product is CASSSEDGYTF.

With regard to this clone: The identical CDR3 is also encoded by other nucleotide sequences in the sample. CDR3 sequence reads: CASRQVNNQPQHF. CDR3 sequence (DNA): TGTGCCAGCAGACAGGTGAACAATCAGCCCCAGCATTTT. J is TRBJ1-5 and V is TRBV6-5, with a possible D match to TRBD1 (5 bases). The germline gives CDR1 MNHEY, CDR2 SVGAGI. Trimming took 6 bases from V and 3 from J, leaving 9 bases between them. This CDR3 has 13 amino acids.

This sequence joins TRBV7-2 and TRBJ1-5, with a weak D call TRBD1 (5 bases). This CDR3 region has 15 residues. Germline V gene sequence: CDR1 SGHTA, CDR2 FQGNSA. V dropped 2 bases and J dropped 9 bases, with 17 bases sitting between them. CDR3 sequence: CASSLKMGGGGPQHF. CDR3 DNA: TGTGCCAGCAGCTTAAAGATGGGGGGTGGTGGGCCCCAGCATTTT.

The chain combines TRBV5-1 with TRBJ2-2; D gene unclear. V was trimmed by 0 bases and J by 3 bases, leaving 6 bases between them. Germline-derived CDR1 and CDR2 are SGHRS and YFSETQ. The CDR3 spans 14 residues. The CDR3 reads CASSLDGYTGELFF. The DNA for the CDR3 is TGCGCCAGCAGCTTGGATGGCTACACCGGGGAGCTGTTTTTT.

The chain combines TRBV30 with TRBJ1-1; 9 bases map to TRBD1. Unmatched junction bases numbered 8, after V lost 2 bases and J lost 7 bases. The CDR3 loop spans 14 amino acids. Germline CDR1 GTSNPN, CDR2 SVGIG (reference sequence). The CDR3 sequence: CAWSFRTGALEAFF. CDR3 sequence (DNA): TGTGCCTGGAGTTTCAGGACAGGGGCACTTGAAGCTTTCTTT.

This sequence joins TRBV4-2 and TRBJ2-2; TRBD2 agrees at 10 bases. The CDR3 runs to 16 residues. Germline assignment: CDR1 LGHNA and CDR2 YNFKEQ. V trimming: 1 base; J trimming: 6 bases; junction bases outside the gene matches: 5. The CDR3, as DNA: TGTGCCAGCAGCCAAGGAGGACTAGCGGCGTCCGGGGAGCTGTTTTTT. Translated: CASSQGGLAASGELFF.

The chain has TRBV21-1 and TRBJ1-2; the table's D call TRBD1 went unverified against the DNA. TRBV21-1 is assigned pseudogene status. The CDR3 is 17 amino acids. The CDR3 sequence is CASSKDVRPVQIYGYTF. The DNA of the CDR3 is TGTGCCAGCAGCAAAGATGTCAGGCCGGTACAAATCTATGGCTACACCTTC.

This rearrangement joins TRBV28 to TRBJ2-6, with D perhaps matching TRBD1 (6 bases). V shed 0 bases and J shed 9 bases, with 6 bases lying between them. The CDR3 runs to 13 residues. Germline V lookup: CDR1 MDHEN, CDR2 SYDVKM. The CDR3 DNA reads TGTGCCAGCAGTTTATGGGACAGCAACGTCCTGACTTTC. Translation gives CASSLWDSNVLTF.

The J gene is TRBJ2-7, the V gene TRBV4-2; TRBD1 matches 9 bases. V was clipped by 2 bases and J by 5 bases; unmatched bases: 4. CDR3 length: 14 amino acids. Germline V CDR1 and CDR2: LGHNA, YNFKEQ. CDR3 loop: CASSQQTGGNEQYF. CDR3 DNA sequence: TGTGCCAGCAGCCAACAAACAGGGGGCAACGAGCAGTACTTC.

This chain joins TRBV7-2 and TRBJ2-5; TRBD1 is a possible D gene (6 bases). Germline CDR1 SGHTA, CDR2 FQGNSA. Trimming took off 4 bases at V and 7 bases at J, with 16 bases between the two ends. The CDR3 runs 14 residues. CDR3 sequence reads: CASSSTRQAATQYF. The CDR3 region has the DNA TGTGCCAGCAGCTCCACCCGACAGGCCGCGACCCAGTACTTC.

This clone was detected a few times. Compared with germline, one end of the junction differs, possibly owing to a read error. The V and J genes are TRBV9 and TRBJ1-5; 7 bases align to TRBD1. The length of the CDR3 is 14 residues. CDR1 and CDR2 from the germline V gene are SGDLS and YYNGEE. The CDR3 spells CASIVGGGEQPQHF. CDR3 sequence (DNA): TGTGCCAGCATCGTAGGGGGCGGCGAACAGCCCCAGCATTTT.

This clone has just a few counts. This sequence joins TRBV5-5 and TRBJ1-4; a weak D match, TRBD1 (6 bases). CDR1 and CDR2 (germline): SGHKS, YYEKEE (reference sequence). The CDR3 covers 13 residues. Trimming cost V 4 bases and J 4 bases, with 8 bases left between them. CDR3 region: CASSPQGNEKLFF. CDR3 DNA sequence: TGTGCCAGCAGCCCACAGGGTAATGAAAAACTGTTTTTT.

The CDR3 coding sequence is TGTGCCAGCAGCCTCGGACAGGCAACGACCGGGGAGCTGTTTTTT. Protein sequence: CASSLGQATTGELFF. The gene calls are TRBV7-2 and TRBJ2-2; TRBD1 agrees at 7 bases. J gave up 5 bases and V 5 bases, and 8 bases lay outside the gene matches. CDR1 is SGHTA, CDR2 FQGNSA, per germline. This CDR3 spans 15 amino acids.

This clone appeared once. The chain links TRBV14 to TRBJ2-1, with 13 bases aligning to TRBD2. With 3 bases clipped from V and 7 bases from J, the junction kept 6 bases outside the gene matches. The CDR3 length is 16 residues. Germline lookup yields CDR1 SGHDN and CDR2 FVKESK. The CDR3 region has the DNA TGTGCCAGCAGCCATCGGGGACTAGCGGGGCATAATGAGCAGTTCTTC. It translates to CASSHRGLAGHNEQFF.

This clone was picked up one time. This chain links TRBV25-1 with TRBJ2-7; possibly TRBD2 for D (5 bases). The V end was cut by 7 bases, the J end by 10 bases, with 23 bases between. The length of the CDR3 is 14 residues. From germline, CDR1 is MGHDK and CDR2 SYGVNS. CDR3 sequence reads: CASMGDPVPRFQYF. The CDR3 region has the DNA TGTGCCAGCATGGGAGACCCGGTACCAAGGTTTCAGTACTTC.

This clone appeared a few times. This chain joins TRBV28 and TRBJ1-2; TRBD1 matches 9 bases. V was pared by 6 bases and J by 6 bases, with 17 bases of the junction left unmatched. The CDR3 is made up of 17 amino acids. CDR1 is MDHEN and CDR2 is SYDVKM in the germline V gene. The CDR3 here is CASSQPSYRDREDGYTF. CDR3 bases: TGTGCCAGCAGCCAACCCTCCTACCGGGACAGGGAGGATGGCTACACCTTC.

In DNA, the CDR3 is TGTGCCAGCAGCCAAGTATTAAACTACGAGCAGTACTTC. This codes for CASSQVLNYEQYF. This chain connects TRBV3-1 (or the pseudogene TRBV3-2) to TRBJ2-7; D not certain. This CDR3 spans 13 amino acids. Trimming shortened V by 1 base and J by 3 bases, and 7 bases separated the two germline ends. Germline CDR1 and CDR2: LGHDT and YNNKEL (reference sequence).

The DNA for the CDR3 is TGTGCCAGCAGCTCCTTAGCGGGGGCCGAGCAGTTCTTC. Translation gives CASSSLAGAEQFF. The chain joins TRBV7-9 to TRBJ2-1; 9 bases match TRBD2. V trimming: 4 bases; J trimming: 10 bases; junction bases outside the gene matches: 5. This CDR3 has 13 residues. The germline V gene encodes CDR1 SEHNR and CDR2 FQNEAQ (reference sequence).